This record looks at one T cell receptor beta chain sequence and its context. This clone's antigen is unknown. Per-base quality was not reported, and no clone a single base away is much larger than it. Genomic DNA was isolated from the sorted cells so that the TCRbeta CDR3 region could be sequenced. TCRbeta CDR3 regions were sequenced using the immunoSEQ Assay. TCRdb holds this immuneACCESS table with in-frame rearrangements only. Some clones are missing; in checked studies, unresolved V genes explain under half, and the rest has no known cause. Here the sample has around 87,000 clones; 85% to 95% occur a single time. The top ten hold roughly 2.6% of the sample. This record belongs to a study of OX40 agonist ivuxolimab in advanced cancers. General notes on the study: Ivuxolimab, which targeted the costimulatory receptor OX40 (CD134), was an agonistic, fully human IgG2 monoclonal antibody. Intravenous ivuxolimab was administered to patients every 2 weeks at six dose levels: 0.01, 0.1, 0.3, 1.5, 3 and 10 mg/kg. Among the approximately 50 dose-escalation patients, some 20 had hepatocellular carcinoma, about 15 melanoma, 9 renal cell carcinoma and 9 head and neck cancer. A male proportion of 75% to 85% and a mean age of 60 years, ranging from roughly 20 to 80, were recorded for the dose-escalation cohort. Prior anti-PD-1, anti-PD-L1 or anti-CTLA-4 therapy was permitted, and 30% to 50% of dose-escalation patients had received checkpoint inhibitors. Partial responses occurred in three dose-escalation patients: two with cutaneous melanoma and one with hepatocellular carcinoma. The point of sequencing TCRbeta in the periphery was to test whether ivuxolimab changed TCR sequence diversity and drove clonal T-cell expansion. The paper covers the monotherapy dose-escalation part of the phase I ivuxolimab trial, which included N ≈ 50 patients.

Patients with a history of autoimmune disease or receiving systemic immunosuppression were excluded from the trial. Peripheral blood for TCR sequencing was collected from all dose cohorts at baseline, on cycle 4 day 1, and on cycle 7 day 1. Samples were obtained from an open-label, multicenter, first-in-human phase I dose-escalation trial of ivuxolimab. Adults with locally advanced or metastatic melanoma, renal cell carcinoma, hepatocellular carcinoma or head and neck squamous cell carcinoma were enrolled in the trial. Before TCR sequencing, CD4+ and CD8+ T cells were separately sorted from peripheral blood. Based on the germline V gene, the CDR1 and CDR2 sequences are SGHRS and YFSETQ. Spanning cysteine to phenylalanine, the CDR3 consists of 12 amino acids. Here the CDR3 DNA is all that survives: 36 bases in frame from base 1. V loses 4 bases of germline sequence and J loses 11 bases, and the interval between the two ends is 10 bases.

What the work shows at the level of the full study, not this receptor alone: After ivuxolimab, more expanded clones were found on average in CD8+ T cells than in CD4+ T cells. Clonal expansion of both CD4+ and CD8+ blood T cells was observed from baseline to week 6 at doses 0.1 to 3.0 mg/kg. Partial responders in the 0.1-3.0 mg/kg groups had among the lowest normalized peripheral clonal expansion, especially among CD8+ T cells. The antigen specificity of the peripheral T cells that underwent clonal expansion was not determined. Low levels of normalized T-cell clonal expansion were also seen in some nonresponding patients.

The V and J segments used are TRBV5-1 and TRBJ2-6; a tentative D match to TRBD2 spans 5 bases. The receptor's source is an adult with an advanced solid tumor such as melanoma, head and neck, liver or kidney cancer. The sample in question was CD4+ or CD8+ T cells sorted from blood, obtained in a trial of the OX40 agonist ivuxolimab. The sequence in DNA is TGCGCCAGCAGCGCGGGTGACGACGTCCTGACTTTC. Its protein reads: CASSAGDDVLTF.